This passage covers 31 T cell receptor beta chains from one sample sequenced in a study of early T cells in non-severe SARS-CoV-2 infection. TCRdb re-called the 5' RACE reads with MiXCR, one entry per CDR3 protein. The repertoire has tens of thousands of distinct CDR3 sequences, 9.5% of them found once; the top ten carry about 6%. Material for sequencing was whole blood. The receptors come from an adult who was a healthcare worker with PCR-confirmed SARS-CoV-2 infection or an uninfected control (not recorded which).

This clonotype appeared many times. The genes are TRBV18 and TRBJ2-1; TRBD2 aligns across 13 bases. J was trimmed by 7 bases and V by 5 bases; bases with no gene match: 8. Germline assignment: CDR1 KGHSH and CDR2 LQKENI. The CDR3 is 16 residues long. DNA for the CDR3: TGTGCCAGCTCAGGCGGACTAGCGGGAGCGGAGAATGAGCAGTTCTTC. It codes for CASSGGLAGAENEQFF.

This clonotype was recorded at least ten times. This chain links TRBV20-1 with TRBJ1-2; weak D call: TRBD1 (6 bases). This CDR3 is built from 15 residues. V was clipped by 4 bases and J by 4 bases, with 19 bases between them. CDR1 and CDR2 from the germline V gene are DFQATT and SNEGSKA (reference sequence). Here the CDR3 reads CSATSHREGSYGYTF. The DNA of the CDR3 is TGCAGTGCTACTTCTCACAGGGAAGGTAGCTATGGCTACACCTTC.

This clonotype was seen a few times. Its ends do not fully match the called genes, so a read error is possible. J is TRBJ2-2 and V is TRBV5-1; tentatively, D is TRBD2 (6 bases). The CDR3 has 17 amino acids. CDR1 is SGHRS, CDR2 YFSETQ, per germline. The CDR3, as DNA: TGCGCCAGCACCTTGCCCCACGGAGGGACCAACACCGGGGAGCTGTTTTTT. Translation gives CASTLPHGGTNTGELFF.

This clonotype was recorded many times. The chain links TRBV21-1 to TRBJ2-6; TRBD1, the table's D call, was not compared with the DNA. TRBV21-1 is assigned pseudogene status. The CDR3 has 17 amino acids. The CDR3 here is CASSNQRTANGANVLTF. The CDR3 nucleotides are TGTGCCAGCAGCAACCAACGGACAGCTAACGGGGCCAACGTCCTGACTTTC.

The rearrangement joins TRBV30 to TRBJ2-3; 7 bases are shared with TRBD2. This CDR3 has 13 amino acids. Germline V lookup: CDR1 GTSNPN, CDR2 SVGIG (reference sequence). The V and J ends lost 2 bases and 6 bases, in that order; junction bases with no gene match: 5. The CDR3 region is CAWSREALDTQYF. The CDR3 coding sequence is TGTGCCTGGAGTCGGGAGGCTCTCGATACGCAGTATTTT. Filled out from reference TRBV30 and TRBJ2-3, the complete variable domain reads SQTIHQWPATLVQPVGSPLSLECTVEGTSNPNLYWYRQAAGRGLQLLFYSVGIGQISSEVPQNLSASRPQDRQFILSSKKLLLSDSGFYLCAWSREALDTQYFGPGTRLTVL.

This chain uses TRBV29-1 with TRBJ1-2, with 7 bases aligning to TRBD1. The CDR3 has 12 amino acids. V was pared by 6 bases and J by 12 bases, with 13 bases of the junction left unmatched. The germline gives CDR1 SQVTM, CDR2 ANQGSEA. In DNA, the CDR3 is TGCAGCGTCCTTACAGGGGAAGGAAGTCACACCTTC. This translates into CSVLTGEGSHTF.

The table lists this clonotype with many counts. The rearrangement uses TRBV2 and TRBJ1-2; 9 bases align to TRBD1. This CDR3 spans 12 amino acids. Per germline, CDR1 SNHLY and CDR2 FYNNEI. V shed 4 bases, J shed 8 bases, and the junction held 2 bases outside the gene matches. CDR3 residues: CASSGQGDGYTF. In DNA, the CDR3 is TGTGCCAGCAGTGGACAGGGGGACGGCTACACCTTC.

This clonotype was counted ten times or more. The J gene is TRBJ2-7, the V gene TRBV20-1; the D is unclear. V was pared by 4 bases and J by 3 bases, with 13 bases between. This CDR3 contains 13 residues. Germline V CDR1 and CDR2: DFQATT, SNEGSKA (reference sequence). This CDR3 reads CSAISGYGYEQYF. The CDR3 region has the DNA TGCAGTGCTATCTCGGGTTACGGCTACGAGCAGTACTTC.

This clonotype came up many times. V usage is TRBV20-1 and J usage is TRBJ2-1; D perhaps matches TRBD1 (6 bases). Germline values: CDR1 DFQATT, CDR2 SNEGSKA (reference sequence). This CDR3 contains 15 residues. V lost 0 bases and J 2 bases, leaving 11 bases between the germline ends. The CDR3 DNA is TGCAGTGCTAGAGATTCAGCAGGGGCCTACAATGAGCAGTTCTTC. Translated, it gives CSARDSAGAYNEQFF.

The chain links TRBV5-1 to TRBJ2-1; D is possibly TRBD2 (6 bases). Trimming removed 6 bases from V and 0 bases from J, with 10 bases in between. The germline CDR1 and CDR2 sequences are SGHRS and YFSETQ. The CDR3 extends over 14 amino acids. This CDR3 is CASTLGGSYNEQFF. The CDR3 nucleotides read TGCGCCAGCACCCTGGGGGGCTCCTACAATGAGCAGTTCTTC.

The chain joins TRBV25-1 to TRBJ2-6, with unresolved D. The V gene's germline CDR1 is MGHDK and CDR2 SYGVNS. The V end was cut by 5 bases, the J end by 1 base, with 3 bases between. The CDR3 extends over 13 amino acids. CDR3: CASSKSGANVLTF. CDR3 DNA: TGTGCCAGCAGTAAGTCTGGGGCCAACGTCCTGACTTTC.

The table lists this clonotype with a few counts. The rearrangement uses TRBV29-1 and TRBJ2-2, with 11 bases lining up with TRBD2. The V gene's germline CDR1 is SQVTM and CDR2 ANQGSEA. After removal of 4 bases from V and 6 bases from J, the junction contained 4 bases not matched to a gene. The CDR3 is 14 amino acids. CDR3 protein: CSVGLAGGAGELFF. Here the CDR3 DNA reads TGCAGCGTTGGTCTAGCGGGAGGAGCCGGGGAGCTGTTTTTT.

This clonotype was observed at least ten times. The chain joins TRBV12-3 or TRBV12-4 to TRBJ1-5, with no clear D. CDR3 length: 15 amino acids. Trimming left V 5 bases short and J 5 bases short, with 16 bases between. CDR3 amino acids: CASSLWTQGDQPQHF. CDR3 coding DNA: TGTGCCAGCAGTCTCTGGACCCAAGGCGATCAGCCCCAGCATTTT.

This clonotype was picked up many times. The chain couples TRBV4-1 to TRBJ1-3; D gene ambiguous. This CDR3 comprises 13 residues. Germline CDR1 reads MGHRA; CDR2 reads YSYEKL. Deletions cut 2 bases from V and 4 bases from J, with 6 bases between. The CDR3 nucleotides are TGCGCCAGCAGCCAATCCAGGGGAAACACCATATATTTT. It is translated as CASSQSRGNTIYF.

The table lists this clonotype with a few counts. The chain carries TRBV10-3 and TRBJ2-3; TRBD2 is a possible D gene (6 bases). V was pared by 4 bases and J by 4 bases, with 18 bases between. Germline values: CDR1 ENHRY, CDR2 SYGVKD. This CDR3 region has 16 residues. CDR3 DNA sequence: TGTGCCATCAGTGCCGGAAGGACGAGGGAGGCAGATACGCAGTATTTT. The encoded protein is CAISAGRTREADTQYF.

In this sample, this clonotype turned up many times. The chain employs TRBV24-1 and TRBJ2-1; D assignment may be TRBD1 or TRBD2 (6 bases each). Trimming took 9 bases from V and 6 from J, leaving 20 bases between them. Germline V gene lookup returns CDR1 KGHDR and CDR2 SFDVKD. The CDR3 sequence is 15 residues long. CDR3 residues: CATSEGGQAGNEQFF. In nucleotides, the CDR3 is TGTGCCACCTCTGAGGGGGGCCAGGCGGGCAATGAGCAGTTCTTC.

This clonotype was observed many times. The rearrangement joins TRBV6-2 or TRBV6-3 to TRBJ2-2; the D is unclear. The CDR3 is 15 residues long. The V end lost 7 bases, the J end lost 4 bases, and 16 bases lay between the germline ends. In germline, CDR1 is MNHEY, CDR2 SVGEGT. In DNA form, the CDR3 reads TGTGCCAGCACCCACCGGAGCTGGGTCACCGGGGAGCTGTTTTTT. Its translation: CASTHRSWVTGELFF.

This clonotype was seen repeatedly, ten times or more. The chain joins TRBV29-1 to TRBJ2-3; D unresolved. Trimming pared 8 bases from V and 2 bases from J, leaving 11 bases between. The CDR3 is made up of 12 amino acids. Germline lookup yields CDR1 SQVTM and CDR2 ANQGSEA. The DNA of the CDR3 is TGCAGCACCAACGTGTACACAGATACGCAGTATTTT. Its protein is CSTNVYTDTQYF.

A few counts support this clonotype. V is TRBV6-1 and J is TRBJ2-5; D possibly corresponds to TRBD2 (6 bases). CDR1 and CDR2 (germline): MNHNS, SASEGT. The CDR3 is made up of 17 amino acids. The V end lost 1 base, the J end lost 1 base, and 16 bases lay between the germline ends. The chain's CDR3 is CASSEGLGGIPQETQYF. DNA for the CDR3: TGTGCCAGCAGTGAAGGGCTGGGAGGAATTCCCCAAGAGACCCAGTACTTC.

The rearrangement joins TRBV7-9 to TRBJ1-1; D possibly corresponds to TRBD1 (6 bases). The V gene's germline CDR1 is SEHNR and CDR2 FQNEAQ (reference sequence). V was pared by 6 bases and J by 8 bases, with 10 bases between. This CDR3 region has 11 residues. CDR3: CASRSGTEAFF. CDR3 coding DNA: TGTGCCAGCAGATCCGGGACAGAAGCTTTCTTT.

This clonotype was observed many times. V gene TRBV10-3 combines with J gene TRBJ1-1; D might be TRBD1 (6 bases). Trimming stripped 3 bases from V and 4 bases from J, with 12 bases between. Germline CDR1 ENHRY, CDR2 SYGVKD. This CDR3 spans 14 amino acids. CDR3 loop: CAISDQAGATEAFF. As DNA, the CDR3 is TGTGCCATCAGTGATCAAGCGGGGGCCACTGAAGCTTTCTTT.

This clonotype was detected only a few times. V gene TRBV7-2 combines with J gene TRBJ1-4; 10 nucleotides align to TRBD1. V was pared by 2 bases and J by 8 bases, with 11 bases of the junction left unmatched. This CDR3 comprises 17 residues. Germline-derived CDR1 and CDR2 are SGHTA and FQGNSA. The CDR3 coding sequence is TGTGCCAGCAGCTTACAGATTTTGGACAGGGGGGGAGAAAAACTGTTTTTT. Protein sequence: CASSLQILDRGGEKLFF.

This clonotype was counted many times. One end of the junction does not line up with germline, which may come from a read error. The V and J genes are TRBV7-2 and TRBJ2-1; 8 nucleotides agree with TRBD2. This CDR3 is built from 17 residues. CDR1 is SGHTA, CDR2 FQGNSA, per germline. The CDR3 region has the DNA TGCGCCAGCAGCTCCACGAGCGCGGGAGGCTTCAACAATGAGCAGTTCTTC. Amino acids: CASSSTSAGGFNNEQFF.

The rearrangement links TRBV4-2 to TRBJ2-1, with D maybe TRBD2 (5 bases). This CDR3 is 15 amino acids long. Germline V CDR1 and CDR2: LGHNA, YNFKEQ. Trimming stripped 4 bases from V and 8 bases from J, with 18 bases between. In DNA form, the CDR3 reads TGTGCCAGCAGCCCTACGGCTCTAGCTGTCCATGAGCAGTTCTTC. It encodes CASSPTALAVHEQFF.

This clonotype was seen a handful of times. The limits of the CDR3 on the DNA are not certain, so only TCRdb's listed CDR3 is given. The chain carries TRBV30 and TRBJ2-2. Per the germline V gene, CDR1 is GTSNPN and CDR2 is SVGIG (reference sequence). The CDR3 has 12 amino acids, counting both end residues. The CDR3 sequence is CAWSRTPGSCFF.

This clonotype was observed a few times. The chain recombines TRBV29-1 with TRBJ1-1, with 7 bases lining up with TRBD1. This CDR3 spans 13 amino acids. Germline V gene data show CDR1 as SQVTM and CDR2 as ANQGSEA. V was pared by 8 bases and J by 3 bases, with 9 bases of the junction left unmatched. The CDR3, as DNA: TGCAGCTCAGGAAACAGGGGAGACACTGAAGCTTTCTTT. As protein: CSSGNRGDTEAFF.

The CDR3 protein is CASSRGDSGANVLTF. CDR3 bases: TGTGCCAGCAGCAGAGGAGACTCTGGGGCCAACGTCCTGACTTTC. This chain joins TRBV7-3 and TRBJ2-6; unclear D gene. The length of the CDR3 is 15 residues. Germline V CDR1 and CDR2: SGHTA, FQGTGA. The germline V and J ends were trimmed by 5 bases and 0 bases, with 8 bases remaining between them.

In this sample, this clonotype turned up many times. The CDR3 spells CASSEAGPSTDTQYF. The CDR3 bases are TGCGCCAGCAGTGAAGCGGGACCTAGCACAGATACGCAGTATTTT. J is TRBJ2-3 and V is TRBV10-1; TRBD2 matches at 7 bases. The V gene's germline CDR1 is WNHNN and CDR2 SYGVQD (reference sequence). This CDR3 region has 15 residues. V lost 3 bases to trimming and J lost 0 bases; unmatched junction nucleotides: 3.

This clonotype has more than one count but fewer than ten. The chain employs TRBV3-1 and TRBJ2-2; D is perhaps TRBD2 (5 bases). Germline V gives CDR1 LGHDT, CDR2 YNNKEL (reference sequence). The CDR3 sequence is 16 residues long. The V end was cut by 2 bases, the J end by 5 bases, with 15 bases between. The CDR3 loop reads CASSQFPAELTGELFF. The CDR3 DNA is TGTGCCAGCAGCCAATTCCCAGCGGAACTAACCGGGGAGCTGTTTTTT.

This clonotype was seen only a few times. The chain is built from TRBV2 and TRBJ2-1; D unclear. This CDR3 is built from 15 residues. Per the germline V gene, CDR1 is SNHLY and CDR2 is FYNNEI. Between the trimmed V and J ends, which lost 6 bases and 5 bases, there was a span of 17 bases. CDR3: CASSAEPPNDNEQFF. The CDR3 nucleotides are TGTGCCAGCAGCGCCGAACCCCCGAACGACAATGAGCAGTTCTTC.

This clonotype was detected many times. The V and J genes are TRBV5-1 and TRBJ2-2; D may be TRBD1 or TRBD2 (5 bases each). Trimming removed 4 bases from V and 5 bases from J, with 18 bases in between. This CDR3 is built from 16 residues. CDR1 is SGHRS and CDR2 is YFSETQ in the germline V gene. In nucleotides, the CDR3 is TGCGCCAGCAGCATTGTAGGGGACCCGAGGACCGGGGAGCTGTTTTTT. Translation: CASSIVGDPRTGELFF. Combining the CDR3 with reference TRBV5-1 and TRBJ2-2 gives the whole variable domain KAGVTQTPRYLIKTRGQQVTLSCSPISGHRSVSWYQQTPGQGLQFLFEYFSETQRNKGNFPGRFSGRQFSNSRSEMNVSTLELGDSALYLCASSIVGDPRTGELFFGEGSRLTVL.